Listed below are T cell receptor beta chains from one sample, sequenced in a study of tumor-infiltrating lymphocytes in primary liver carcinoma. From the multiplex PCR reads, TCRdb called clonotypes with MiXCR, one entry per CDR3 protein. The profile shows about 78,000 distinct CDR3 sequences, about two thirds of them singletons. Sample: liver tumor tissue from sampling region 4. The receptor set was obtained from a woman aged 55-69 years with primary liver carcinoma and hepatitis B virus infection. Both conserved end residues are trimmed from each CDR3. A D gene is named only where the DNA matches it firmly.

TRBV6-1	TRBD2	TRBJ2-5	ASSGQRLAGGRAQY
TRBV11-3	.	TRBJ2-7	ARSLEPGGAWEKY
TRBV12-3/TRBV12-4	.	TRBJ1-1	AGTYQHPNTEAL
TRBV28	.	TRBJ2-1	ASRGGGATRSYNEQF
TRBV10-3	.	TRBJ2-5	TISGGGETRY
TRBV7-9	.	TRBJ1-5	ASSLGVGSNQPQH
TRBV28	.	TRBJ1-2	ASYAGGAGRINYGYT
TRBV5-4	.	TRBJ2-2	ASSLGGISTGELF
TRBV10-1	.	TRBJ2-5	ATSEGTSLETQY
TRBV28	TRBD2	TRBJ2-5	ASSFPAGGRGETQY
TRBV11-2	TRBD1	TRBJ2-7	VSSLEGQGSPHERY
TRBV11-2	.	TRBJ1-2	ASNLDPSGKYGDT
TRBV14	.	TRBJ2-3	ASSLSGDTDTQY
TRBV11-2	.	TRBJ2-1	VSNRLNPEVAHEQF
TRBV11-2	.	TRBJ2-3	ASSLGIRREGTDTRY
TRBV12-3/TRBV12-4	.	TRBJ1-3	ASSLDQDSVPGNTTY
TRBV30	.	TRBJ2-1	AWNVLADYNGQF
TRBV5-5	.	TRBJ2-7	ASSPRGTGGDHSYEQY
TRBV29-1	.	TRBJ1-2	SVEDPRDWLGYT
TRBV28	.	TRBJ2-1	ATLQGRNYNEQI
TRBV11-2	TRBD2	TRBJ2-7	TSSLESGSVSEQY
TRBV5-5	TRBD1	TRBJ2-7	ASSPRTGGASYEQY
TRBV6-1	.	TRBJ2-5	VTLTQHQETQY
TRBV11-2	TRBD1	TRBJ2-1	ANSLARGTRWDQF
TRBV11-2	TRBD1	TRBJ2-7	ASSLEGQGSPHGQY
TRBV11-3	.	TRBJ2-2	ASSSARGTGELF
TRBV11-2	.	TRBJ2-3	ARGLYRGDTQY
TRBV28	.	TRBJ1-1	ASHSVVWTEAF
TRBV6-1	.	TRBJ1-4	TSKVGGAGEKLF
TRBV11-3	.	TRBJ2-4	ASSPWTVLAKNIQY
TRBV11-2	TRBD1	TRBJ1-2	ASGLAGQDHGCI
TRBV11-2	TRBD2	TRBJ2-3	TSSPGLAGPYTQY